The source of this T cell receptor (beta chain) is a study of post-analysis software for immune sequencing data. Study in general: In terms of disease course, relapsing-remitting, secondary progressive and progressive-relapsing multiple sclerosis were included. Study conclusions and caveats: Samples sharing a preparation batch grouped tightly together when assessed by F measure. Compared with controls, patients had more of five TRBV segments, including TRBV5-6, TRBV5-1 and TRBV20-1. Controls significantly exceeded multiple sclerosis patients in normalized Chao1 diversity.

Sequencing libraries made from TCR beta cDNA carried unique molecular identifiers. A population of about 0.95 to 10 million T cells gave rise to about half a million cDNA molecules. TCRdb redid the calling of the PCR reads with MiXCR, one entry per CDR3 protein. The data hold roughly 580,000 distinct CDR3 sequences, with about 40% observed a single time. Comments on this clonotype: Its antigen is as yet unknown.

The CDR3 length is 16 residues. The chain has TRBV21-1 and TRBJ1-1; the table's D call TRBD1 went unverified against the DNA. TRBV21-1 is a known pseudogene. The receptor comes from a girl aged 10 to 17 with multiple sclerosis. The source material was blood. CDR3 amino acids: CASSTDPDTGKAEAFF. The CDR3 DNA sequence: TGTGCCAGCAGCACTGACCCTGATACGGGGAAGGCTGAAGCTTTCTTT.